Listed below are T cell receptor beta chains from one sample, sequenced in a study of blood T cell repertoires in COVID-19. The assay was immunoSEQ multiplex PCR, and TCRdb's table has in-frame clones only and misses some. The sample contains about 280,000 clones, 85% of which appear only once. The sample was peripheral blood. The receptors originated from a human donor in a cohort sampled during active COVID-19. CDR3s include the opening cysteine and the closing phenylalanine or tryptophan. The D gene is left open where the match is weak. The size of a clone is reported for some rows only, either as once, few or many, or as a class for expanded clones.

J gene	clone size	V gene	CDR3 length	D gene	CDR3 DNA	CDR3 protein
TRBJ1-6	-	TRBV4-1	15	-	TGCGCCAGCAGCGCTCTACCTTCCGTCAATTCACCCCTCCACTTT	CASSALPSVNSPLHF
TRBJ1-2	few	TRBV7-2	15	-	TGTGCCAGCAGCTTAGCGCTAGAACTTAACTATGGCTACACCTTC	CASSLALELNYGYTF
TRBJ2-3	-	TRBV6-2/TRBV6-3	14	-	TGTGCCAGCAGTTACGCCACAGTGGCGGATACGCAGTATTTT	CASSYATVADTQYF
TRBJ2-3	-	TRBV20-1	11	-	TGCAGTGCTAAGGACAGACGAGCGCAGTATTTT	CSAKDRRAQYF
TRBJ2-7	-	TRBV2	12	TRBD2	TGTGCCAGCGCGACTAGCGCCTACGAGCAGTACTTC	CASATSAYEQYF
TRBJ1-3	-	TRBV4-3	13	-	TGCGCCAGCAGCCCAGGACTCCGAAACACCATATATTTT	CASSPGLRNTIYF
TRBJ1-5	few	TRBV6-6	15	TRBD1	TGTGCCAGCAGTTACCGACAGGGGAGCAATCAGCCCCAGCATTTT	CASSYRQGSNQPQHF
TRBJ1-1	-	TRBV18	14	-	TGTGCCAGCTCACCACCTGGGAGGAACACTGAAGCTTTCTTT	CASSPPGRNTEAFF
TRBJ2-4	-	TRBV19	16	TRBD1	TGTGCCAGTTTACAACCGGGACAGGGGACCAAAAACATTCAGTACTTC	CASLQPGQGTKNIQYF
TRBJ2-1	-	TRBV7-2	16	-	TGTGCCAGCAGCTTAGTAGCTGCCATCGAGGTCAATGAGCAGTTCTTC	CASSLVAAIEVNEQFF
TRBJ2-7	-	TRBV10-1	14	TRBD1	TGCGCCAGCAGTGCCGGAGACAGGGAGTACGAGCAGTACTTC	CASSAGDREYEQYF
TRBJ2-5	-	TRBV28	12	TRBD2	TGTGCCAGCGGGACTAGGGCTGAGACCCAGTACTTC	CASGTRAETQYF
TRBJ2-3	once	TRBV9	13	-	TGTGCCAGCAGCGTGTCTAGCATAGATACGCAGTATTTT	CASSVSSIDTQYF
TRBJ2-2	-	TRBV3-1/TRBV3-2	17	TRBD2	TGTGCCAGCAGCCCTCTTGGGACTAGCGGGAACACCGGGGAGCTGTTTTTT	CASSPLGTSGNTGELFF
TRBJ2-3	-	TRBV5-5	18	TRBD1	TGTGCCAGCAGCCTTCGGGACAGCCCAGACGAATACACAGATACGCAGTATTTT	CASSLRDSPDEYTDTQYF
TRBJ2-5	-	TRBV5-3	15	TRBD2	TGTGCCAGAAGCCGCCTAGCGGGAGAACGAGAGACCCAGTACTTC	CARSRLAGERETQYF
TRBJ2-5	once	TRBV18	13	-	TGTGCCAGCTCCTTGCGGCTTGGGGAGACCCAGTACTTC	CASSLRLGETQYF
TRBJ2-3	-	TRBV4-3	16	-	TGCGCCAGCAGCCAATCTAGGATAGTGGGCACAGATACGCAGTATTTT	CASSQSRIVGTDTQYF
TRBJ2-3	-	TRBV2	14	TRBD1	TGTGCCAGCACTGGGACAGGGTTTATAGATACGCAGTATTTT	CASTGTGFIDTQYF
TRBJ2-1	-	TRBV29-1	14	-	TGCAGCGTTAGACTCATAAGCTCCTACAATGAGCAGTTCTTC	CSVRLISSYNEQFF
TRBJ2-3	-	TRBV7-9	14	-	TGTGCCAGCAGGAGGGACACCAGCACAGATACGCAGTATTTT	CASRRDTSTDTQYF
TRBJ1-1	-	TRBV9	14	-	TGTGCCAGCAGCGAGGGGGAAATGAACACTGAAGCTTTCTTT	CASSEGEMNTEAFF
TRBJ2-3	few	TRBV4-1	14	-	TGCGCCAGCAGCCGACAAGAAGTGGGTGATACGCAGTATTTT	CASSRQEVGDTQYF
TRBJ2-1	-	TRBV3-1/TRBV3-2	10	-	TGTGCCAGCAGCCAAGTCGACATGTTCTTC	CASSQVDMFF
TRBJ2-1	-	TRBV18	16	-	TGTGCCAGCTCACCACGTGGGACTCTTTCCTACAATGAGCAGTTCTTC	CASSPRGTLSYNEQFF
TRBJ1-3	few	TRBV4-2	17	-	TGTGCCAGCAGCCAAGATGGACATTCCTCCTCTGGAAACACCATATATTTT	CASSQDGHSSSGNTIYF
TRBJ2-5	-	TRBV15	12	-	TGTGCCACCAGCAGAGATATCGAGACCCAGTACTTC	CATSRDIETQYF
TRBJ1-1	-	TRBV18	15	-	TGTGCCAGCTCACAGGGCTTGCGGGAGAACACTGAAGCTTTCTTT	CASSQGLRENTEAFF
TRBJ2-7	-	TRBV4-1	16	TRBD1	TGCGCCAGCAGCCTTTACGGGACAGGGGGGTCCTACGAGCAGTACTTC	CASSLYGTGGSYEQYF
TRBJ1-2	-	TRBV3-1/TRBV3-2	16	-	TGTGCCAGCAGCCAAGAAGTCCTAGGGGGTAACTATGGCTACACCTTC	CASSQEVLGGNYGYTF
TRBJ2-1	-	TRBV7-6	15	TRBD2	TGTGCCATCACAGCGGGAGGTAGCTCCTACAATGAGCAGTTCTTC	CAITAGGSSYNEQFF
TRBJ1-5	once	TRBV2	12	-	TGTGCCAGCGAGGGTAGCAATCAGCCCCAGCATTTT	CASEGSNQPQHF
TRBJ1-5	-	TRBV19	15	TRBD1	TGTGCCAGTACCCGGACAGGGAGTAGCAATCAGCCCCAGCATTTT	CASTRTGSSNQPQHF
TRBJ2-4	-	TRBV7-2	15	-	TGTGCCAGCAGCGCCCAGGGCCCAAAAACGGACATTCAGTACTTC	CASSAQGPKTDIQYF
TRBJ1-5	once	TRBV30	16	-	TGTGCCTGGGGGCGACGAGCCAGGGGTAGCAATCAGCCCCAGCATTTT	CAWGRRARGSNQPQHF
TRBJ2-1	-	TRBV4-1	16	-	TGCGCCAGCAGCCAAGAACCGCCAGGGTACTACAATGAGCAGTTCTTC	CASSQEPPGYYNEQFF
TRBJ2-3	-	TRBV3-1/TRBV3-2	15	TRBD2	TGTGCCAGCAGCCAGACGGGAGGCAGCACAGATACGCAGTATTTT	CASSQTGGSTDTQYF
TRBJ1-5	once	TRBV19	13	-	TGTGCCAGCGGACTGGACGGGAATCAGCCCCAGCATTTT	CASGLDGNQPQHF
TRBJ2-6	once	TRBV15	13	-	TGTGCCACCAGCAGAGTCCCCTTCAACGTCCTGACTTTC	CATSRVPFNVLTF
TRBJ2-1	once	TRBV5-1	15	TRBD2	TGCGCCAGCACCCCCGGGACTAGTATTGGCAATGAGCAGTTCTTC	CASTPGTSIGNEQFF
TRBJ1-6	-	TRBV3-1/TRBV3-2	16	-	TGTGCCAGCAGCCAAGTAGGCGGGGCCTATAATTCACCCCTCCACTTT	CASSQVGGAYNSPLHF
TRBJ2-3	-	TRBV4-3	15	-	TGCGCCAGCAGCCGTGCCGGGTTTAGCACAGATACGCAGTATTTT	CASSRAGFSTDTQYF
TRBJ2-3	-	TRBV5-1	14	-	TGCGCCAGCAGCTTAGGGAGAATGGCAGATACGCAGTATTTT	CASSLGRMADTQYF
TRBJ2-7	-	TRBV3-1/TRBV3-2	14	TRBD2	TGTGCCAGCAGCCAAGGACTAGCGGGAGGCGAGCAGTACTTC	CASSQGLAGGEQYF
TRBJ2-7	few	TRBV5-1	11	-	TGCGCCAGCAGGTCCAACTACGAGCAGTACTTC	CASRSNYEQYF
TRBJ2-7	-	TRBV3-1/TRBV3-2	12	-	TGTGCCAGCAGGGGGGGTGCGAACGAGCAGTACTTC	CASRGGANEQYF
TRBJ1-6	-	TRBV3-1/TRBV3-2	14	-	TGTGCCAGCAGCCAAGGGACAGCCAATTCACCCCTCCACTTT	CASSQGTANSPLHF
TRBJ2-2	-	TRBV9	15	-	TGTGCCAGCAGCGCTATTACTAGTGGAACCGGGGAGCTGTTTTTT	CASSAITSGTGELFF
TRBJ1-1	once	TRBV29-1	12	-	TGCAGCGTTGGGAAGGGGCAGACTGAAGCTTTCTTT	CSVGKGQTEAFF
TRBJ1-6	-	TRBV27	15	TRBD1	TGTGCCAGCAGCGAGCTGACAGGGGGTAATTCACCCCTCCACTTT	CASSELTGGNSPLHF
TRBJ1-1	-	TRBV5-1	14	TRBD1	TGCGCCAGCAGTGTACAGGGGAAGGGCACTGAAGCTTTCTTT	CASSVQGKGTEAFF
TRBJ1-1	-	TRBV3-1/TRBV3-2	15	TRBD1	TGTGCCAGCAGCCAGAGGACAGGGGGGTCCACTGAAGCTTTCTTT	CASSQRTGGSTEAFF
TRBJ2-7	-	TRBV7-2	12	-	TGTGCCAGCAGCTTAAGCCGCAACGAGCAGTACTTC	CASSLSRNEQYF
TRBJ1-5	-	TRBV29-1	14	TRBD1	TGCAGCGTAGGGACAGGGAATAGCAATCAGCCCCAGCATTTT	CSVGTGNSNQPQHF
TRBJ1-1	-	TRBV2	12	-	TGTGCCAGCAGGGGACTCAACACTGAAGCTTTCTTT	CASRGLNTEAFF